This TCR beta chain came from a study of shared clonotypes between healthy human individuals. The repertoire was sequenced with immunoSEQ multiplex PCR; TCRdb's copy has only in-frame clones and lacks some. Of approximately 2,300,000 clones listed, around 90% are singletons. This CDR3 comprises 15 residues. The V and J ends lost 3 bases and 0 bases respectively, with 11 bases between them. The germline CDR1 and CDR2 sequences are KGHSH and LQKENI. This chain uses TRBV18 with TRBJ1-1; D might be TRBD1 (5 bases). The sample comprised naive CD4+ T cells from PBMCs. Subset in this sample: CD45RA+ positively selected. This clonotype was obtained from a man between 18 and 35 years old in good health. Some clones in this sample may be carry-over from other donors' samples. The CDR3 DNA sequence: TGTGCCAGCTCACCGGGACGGCTCATGAACACTGAAGCTTTCTTT. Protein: CASSPGRLMNTEAFF.